A single sample is the source of the 22 T cell receptor beta chains below, sequenced in a study of cytomegalovirus exposure and HLA in healthy donors. It was with 60 Vbeta and 13 Jbeta primers that the PCR ran. The method was immunoSEQ multiplex PCR; TCRdb's version includes in-frame clones alone and lacks a portion of them. Here the sample table reports tens of thousands of clones. Sequencing was carried out using PBMCs. These receptors all come from a young man in good health and CMV-seropositive.

This CDR3 reads CASSLEASTDTQYF. DNA for the CDR3: TGTGCCAGCAGCTTAGAAGCTAGCACAGATACGCAGTATTTT. The J gene is TRBJ2-3, the V gene TRBV7-9; D unclear. Trimming stripped 1 base from V and 0 bases from J, with 5 bases between. Germline values: CDR1 SEHNR, CDR2 FQNEAQ (reference sequence). This CDR3 is built from 14 residues.

This chain uses TRBV25-1 with TRBJ2-5; possible D gene TRBD2, 5 bases. The DNA end is a closer match to TRBJ2-7, so the J assignment may be wrong. The CDR3 totals 12 residues. CDR1 and CDR2 from the germline V gene are MGHDK and SYGVNS. CDR3 amino acids: CASSSGLYEQYF. CDR3 bases: TGTGCCAGCAGTTCTGGACTGTACGAGCAGTACTTC.

The V and J genes are TRBV21-1 and TRBJ1-1. TRBV21-1 is described as a pseudogene. The CDR3 extends over 14 amino acids. CDR3 sequence (DNA): TGTGCCAGCAGCAATTCGTGTACGCCGGGTGAAGCTTTCTTT. Translated, it gives CASSNSCTPGEAFF.

The chain has TRBV2 and TRBJ2-7, with 7 bases aligning to TRBD1. The germline V gene has CDR1 SNHLY and CDR2 FYNNEI. The CDR3 has 13 amino acids. J lost 2 bases, V lost 6 bases, and 4 bases had no gene match. The CDR3 here is CASRPTGAYEQYF. The CDR3 coding sequence is TGTGCCAGCAGGCCAACAGGGGCCTACGAGCAGTACTTC.

The chain employs TRBV2 and TRBJ1-1; 8 bases are shared with TRBD1. The length of the CDR3 is 15 residues. Trimming at V came to 4 bases and at J to 4 bases, leaving 8 bases not matched to a gene. Germline V gene sequence: CDR1 SNHLY, CDR2 FYNNEI. The CDR3 nucleotides are TGTGCCAGCAGTGCAGGACAGGGAGGGGGCACTGAAGCTTTCTTT. The encoded protein is CASSAGQGGGTEAFF.

The chain combines TRBV7-2 with TRBJ2-7; D possibly corresponds to TRBD2 (5 bases). CDR3 size: 15 residues. Germline V lookup: CDR1 SGHTA, CDR2 FQGNSA. Trimming pared 5 bases from V and 0 bases from J, leaving 14 bases between. CDR3 in amino acids: CASSRSTGSSYEQYF. The CDR3 nucleotides are TGTGCCAGCAGCCGAAGCACTGGGAGCTCCTACGAGCAGTACTTC.

The V call is TRBV9, the J call TRBJ1-2, with TRBD1 matching over 9 bases. The CDR3 sequence is 15 residues long. Germline CDR1 and CDR2: SGDLS and YYNGEE. The V segment lost 7 bases and the J segment 2 bases; nucleotides outside the gene matches: 9. The DNA for the CDR3 is TGTGCCAGCCACCCACGGGGGACAGGGAACTATGGCTACACCTTC. Translating it yields CASHPRGTGNYGYTF.

V gene TRBV19 combines with J gene TRBJ2-4, with D possibly TRBD1 on 6 matching bases. Between the trimmed V and J ends, which lost 1 base and 6 bases, there was a span of 19 bases. The CDR3 spans 17 residues. Per germline, CDR1 LNHDA and CDR2 SQIVND (reference sequence). CDR3 bases: TGTGCCAGTAGTATAGGTGTCGACAGGTCCGAACGAAACATTCAGTACTTC. This gives the protein CASSIGVDRSERNIQYF.

The chain uses TRBV19 and TRBJ2-7, with 8 nucleotides matching TRBD2. The CDR3 has 14 amino acids. Unmatched junction bases numbered 11, after V lost 6 bases and J lost 7 bases. Germline CDR1 and CDR2: LNHDA and SQIVND (reference sequence). The DNA for the CDR3 is TGTGCCAGTAGCTTCTCCAGCGGGAGATCGGAGCAGTACTTC. Encoded protein: CASSFSSGRSEQYF.

This rearrangement joins TRBV6-1 to TRBJ1-1; D call uncertain. V lost 8 bases to trimming and J lost 5 bases, with 18 bases between them. The CDR3 sequence is 14 residues long. In germline, CDR1 is MNHNS, CDR2 SASEGT. The CDR3 spells CASHDRQRRTEAFF. The DNA for the CDR3 is TGTGCCAGCCATGACCGCCAGCGGAGGACTGAAGCTTTCTTT.

J is TRBJ2-7 and V is TRBV10-2; possibly TRBD2 for D (5 bases). The CDR3 loop spans 13 amino acids. Germline V gives CDR1 WSHSY, CDR2 SAAADI. Trimming stripped 6 bases from V and 7 bases from J, with 16 bases between. As DNA, the CDR3 is TGCGCCAGCAGACAAGGCCCTTCGGGGGAGCAGTACTTC. It yields the protein CASRQGPSGEQYF.

As concerns this clone: The same CDR3 arises from other DNA sequences in this sample as well. The chain carries TRBV6-4 and TRBJ1-1; D is undetermined. The germline gives CDR1 MRHNA, CDR2 SNTAGT. The ends were cut back, 0 bases at V and 4 bases at J, with 9 bases in the middle. This CDR3 spans 14 amino acids. CDR3 sequence: CASSDSSRGTEAFF. The CDR3 DNA reads TGTGCCAGCAGTGACTCGAGTCGGGGCACTGAAGCTTTCTTT.

The CDR3 DNA reads as TGCAGTGCTAGAGATCTCTCCGAGCAGTACTTC. As protein: CSARDLSEQYF. The chain employs TRBV20-1 and TRBJ2-7; D uncertain. Germline assignment: CDR1 DFQATT and CDR2 SNEGSKA (reference sequence). The CDR3 runs to 11 residues. Trimming left V 0 bases short and J 6 bases short, with 6 bases between.

The rearrangement links TRBV7-6 to TRBJ2-2; a weak D match, TRBD2 (6 bases). Trimming took off 5 bases at V and 4 bases at J, with 23 bases between the two ends. The V gene's germline CDR1 is SGHVS and CDR2 FNYEAQ. The CDR3 has 18 residues. The CDR3 bases are TGTGCCAGCAGCCCGCCCGCTCCAGGACTACGGATCACCGGGGAGCTGTTTTTT. Translation gives CASSPPAPGLRITGELFF.

V usage is TRBV28 and J usage is TRBJ1-5, with D unclear. Germline lookup yields CDR1 MDHEN and CDR2 SYDVKM. CDR3 size: 14 residues. Trimming took off 2 bases at V and 5 bases at J, with 10 bases between the two ends. The CDR3 DNA is TGTGCCAGCAGTTTAGGCGGGCGGGATCAGCCCCAGCATTTT. Protein: CASSLGGRDQPQHF.

V usage is TRBV18 and J usage is TRBJ2-1, with D possibly TRBD2 on 7 matching bases. Trimming left V 1 base short and J 4 bases short, with 8 bases between. This CDR3 is built from 14 residues. Germline loops: CDR1 KGHSH, CDR2 LQKENI. In DNA form, the CDR3 reads TGTGCCAGCTCACCACAGGGGGGGTACAATGAGCAGTTCTTC. Protein sequence: CASSPQGGYNEQFF.

The rearrangement uses TRBV30 and TRBJ2-2; TRBD1 matches 11 bases. V shed 4 bases and J 6 bases; nucleotides not matched to a gene: 10. Germline lookup yields CDR1 GTSNPN and CDR2 SVGIG (reference sequence). This CDR3 has 16 residues. The CDR3: CAWILPGTGGAGELFF. The CDR3 DNA follows: TGTGCCTGGATCTTACCCGGGACAGGGGGGGCCGGGGAGCTGTTTTTT.

The genes are TRBV10-2 and TRBJ2-7, with 8 positions matching TRBD1. The CDR3 contains 14 residues. The V segment lost 6 bases and the J segment 0 bases; nucleotides outside the gene matches: 4. From germline, CDR1 is WSHSY and CDR2 SAAADI. The CDR3 is CASSTGTGSYEQYF. As DNA, the CDR3 is TGCGCCAGCAGCACCGGGACAGGCTCCTACGAGCAGTACTTC.

The chain combines TRBV5-1 with TRBJ1-3; no clear D. CDR1 and CDR2 (germline): SGHRS, YFSETQ. The germline V and J ends were trimmed by 4 bases and 2 bases, with 10 bases remaining between them. This CDR3 is 14 amino acids long. As DNA, the CDR3 is TGCGCCAGCAGCCCGGAGCCCACTGGAAACACCATATATTTT. This gives the protein CASSPEPTGNTIYF.

This chain connects TRBV6-1 to TRBJ1-6, with TRBD1 matching 8 bases. Unmatched junction bases numbered 4, after V lost 10 bases and J lost 5 bases. The V gene's germline CDR1 is MNHNS and CDR2 SASEGT. The CDR3 is 13 amino acids. CDR3 nucleotides: TGTGCCATCACGACAGGGGATAATTCACCCCTCCACTTT. Translation: CAITTGDNSPLHF.

The chain joins TRBV10-1 to TRBJ2-3; D is unclear. Germline V gene sequence: CDR1 WNHNN, CDR2 SYGVQD (reference sequence). Trimming pared 2 bases from V and 1 base from J, leaving 7 bases between. The CDR3 consists of 14 residues. CDR3 sequence reads: CASSEAVGTDTQYF. CDR3 sequence (DNA): TGCGCCAGCAGTGAGGCGGTGGGCACAGATACGCAGTATTTT.

This sequence joins TRBV4-2 and TRBJ2-2, with TRBD2 as a possible D gene (6 bases). There are 18 residues in the CDR3. The germline V and J ends were trimmed by 2 bases and 0 bases, with 16 bases remaining between them. The germline V gene has CDR1 LGHNA and CDR2 YNFKEQ. Here the CDR3 reads CASSQSPSGLPNTGELFF. The CDR3 DNA is TGTGCCAGCAGCCAAAGCCCCTCGGGACTCCCGAACACCGGGGAGCTGTTTTTT.